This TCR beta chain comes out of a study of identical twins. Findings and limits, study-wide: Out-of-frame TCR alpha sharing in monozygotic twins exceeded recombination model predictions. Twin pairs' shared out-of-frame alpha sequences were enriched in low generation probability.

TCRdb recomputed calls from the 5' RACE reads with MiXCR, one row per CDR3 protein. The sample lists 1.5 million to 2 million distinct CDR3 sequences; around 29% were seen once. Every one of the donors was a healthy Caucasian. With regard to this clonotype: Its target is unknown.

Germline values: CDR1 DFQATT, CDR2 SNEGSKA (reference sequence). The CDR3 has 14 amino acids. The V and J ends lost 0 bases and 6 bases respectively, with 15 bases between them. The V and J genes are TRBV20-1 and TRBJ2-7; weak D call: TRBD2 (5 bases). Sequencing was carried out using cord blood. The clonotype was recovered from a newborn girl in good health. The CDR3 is CSARDYRGSGEQYF. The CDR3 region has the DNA TGCAGTGCTAGAGATTATCGTGGGAGTGGCGAGCAGTACTTC.